These 17 T cell receptor beta chains were all obtained from the same sample, sequenced in a study of blood T cell repertoires in COVID-19. TCRdb's copy holds only in-frame clones and misses some; the assay was immunoSEQ multiplex PCR. Of more than 120,000 clones in the sample, more than 70% are singletons; the top ten hold 28%. The sample comprised peripheral blood. Every receptor here comes from a human donor in a cohort sampled during active COVID-19.

The chain links TRBV27 to TRBJ2-1, with a tentative D call TRBD1 (5 bases). The CDR3 is 13 residues long. Germline loops: CDR1 MNHEY, CDR2 SMNVEV (reference sequence). Trimming left V 2 bases short and J 7 bases short, with 9 bases between. In nucleotides, the CDR3 is TGTGCCAGCAGTTTAATCTCAGGGAATGAGCAGTTCTTC. Amino acid sequence: CASSLISGNEQFF.

V is TRBV5-1 and J is TRBJ1-6; D is undetermined. Germline V CDR1 and CDR2: SGHRS, YFSETQ. This CDR3 spans 13 amino acids. Trimming removed 0 bases at V and 9 bases at J, with 7 bases between. CDR3 region: CASSLAGFSPLHF. CDR3 coding DNA: TGCGCCAGCAGCTTGGCAGGATTTTCACCCCTCCACTTT.

The rearrangement joins TRBV27 to TRBJ1-6, with D hard to call. This CDR3 comprises 18 residues. V gave up 0 bases and J gave up 0 bases, with 12 bases separating them. CDR1 is MNHEY and CDR2 is SMNVEV in the germline V gene (reference sequence). The CDR3 bases are TGTGCCAGCAGTTTATCAATCAGAGGGAGCTCCTATAATTCACCCCTCCACTTT. Translating it yields CASSLSIRGSSYNSPLHF.

The V and J genes are TRBV10-3 and TRBJ2-3; D is unclear. Trimming cost V 0 bases and J 2 bases, with 12 bases left between them. The CDR3 covers 16 residues. Germline CDR1 ENHRY, CDR2 SYGVKD. CDR3 protein: CAISESNPRYTDTQYF. CDR3 DNA sequence: TGTGCCATCAGTGAGTCGAACCCTCGGTACACAGATACGCAGTATTTT.

The V gene is TRBV10-3, the J gene TRBJ2-7; D remains unclear. Germline V gene lookup returns CDR1 ENHRY and CDR2 SYGVKD. V lost 0 bases and J 4 bases, leaving 7 bases between the germline ends. This CDR3 is built from 13 residues. The CDR3 protein is CAISESGAYEQYF. The CDR3 nucleotides are TGTGCCATCAGTGAGTCAGGAGCGTACGAGCAGTACTTC.

The chain couples TRBV3-1 (or the pseudogene TRBV3-2) to TRBJ1-4; no clear D gene. The germline V gene encodes CDR1 LGHDT and CDR2 YNNKEL (reference sequence). This CDR3 has 14 amino acids. Trimming took off 1 base at V and 7 bases at J, with 10 bases between the two ends. The CDR3 DNA sequence: TGTGCCAGCAGCCAAGGGATAGCGTTTGAAAAACTGTTTTTT. Its protein product is CASSQGIAFEKLFF.

The chain carries TRBV5-4 and TRBJ2-7, with 8 bases lining up with TRBD1. V was pared by 1 base and J by 3 bases, with 3 bases of the junction left unmatched. The germline gives CDR1 SGHNT, CDR2 YYREEE (reference sequence). The CDR3 has 14 residues. The CDR3 sequence: CASSLKGTGYEQYF. Here the CDR3 DNA reads TGTGCCAGCAGCTTGAAAGGGACAGGCTACGAGCAGTACTTC.

The V call is TRBV6-2 or TRBV6-3, the J call TRBJ1-3; D is unclear. Germline-derived CDR1 and CDR2 are MNHEY and SVGEGT. V was pared by 6 bases and J by 0 bases, with 6 bases between. The CDR3 contains 13 residues. The CDR3 nucleotides read TGTGCCAGCAGCCTTAACTCTGGAAACACCATATATTTT. Translation gives CASSLNSGNTIYF.

The J gene is TRBJ1-4, the V gene TRBV5-1; weak D call: TRBD1 (5 bases). V was clipped by 0 bases and J by 3 bases, with 9 bases between them. The germline V gene encodes CDR1 SGHRS and CDR2 YFSETQ. This CDR3 region has 15 residues. The CDR3 loop is CASSLEGLPNEKLFF. The CDR3 bases are TGCGCCAGCAGCTTGGAGGGGCTTCCTAATGAAAAACTGTTTTTT.

In its sample, this clone was seen once. The chain has TRBV15 and TRBJ2-1; TRBD1 aligns across 9 bases. The V and J ends lost 0 bases and 3 bases, in that order; junction bases with no gene match: 18. Germline loops: CDR1 LNHNV, CDR2 YYDKDF (reference sequence). The CDR3 sequence is 21 residues long. Here the CDR3 reads CATSRDGPGQGRWGSYNEQFF. The CDR3 bases are TGTGCCACCAGCAGAGATGGCCCAGGACAGGGGCGTTGGGGCAGCTACAATGAGCAGTTCTTC.

J is TRBJ1-1 and V is TRBV6-5; D is possibly TRBD1 (6 bases). This CDR3 is 13 amino acids long. Germline CDR1 reads MNHEY; CDR2 reads SVGAGI. V was cut by 2 bases and J by 4 bases, with 8 bases left in between. In nucleotides, the CDR3 is TGTGCCAGCAGTTACGGGGGCTCCACTGAAGCTTTCTTT. Its protein is CASSYGGSTEAFF.

This sequence joins TRBV18 and TRBJ1-1, with no clear D. CDR1 and CDR2 from the germline V gene are KGHSH and LQKENI. Deletions cut 6 bases from V and 3 bases from J, with 11 bases between. The length of the CDR3 is 13 residues. CDR3 bases: TGTGCCAGCTCCCTCCGAGGCGACACTGAAGCTTTCTTT. This encodes CASSLRGDTEAFF.

Only a few counts were recorded for this clone. The V and J genes are TRBV15 and TRBJ2-5; D gene ambiguous. V dropped 3 bases and J dropped 3 bases, with 14 bases sitting between them. Germline values: CDR1 LNHNV, CDR2 YYDKDF (reference sequence). The CDR3 loop spans 15 amino acids. In DNA form, the CDR3 reads TGTGCCACCAGCAGGCCAGCGAAGGCGAAAGAGACCCAGTACTTC. Protein sequence: CATSRPAKAKETQYF.

The chain combines TRBV6-5 with TRBJ2-7, with a possible D match to TRBD1 (6 bases). The germline V and J ends were trimmed by 6 bases and 3 bases, with 15 bases remaining between them. The CDR3 runs 14 residues. The germline gives CDR1 MNHEY, CDR2 SVGAGI. The CDR3 region has the DNA TGTGCCAGCAGGGGTGACAGGACCTTCTACGAGCAGTACTTC. Residues: CASRGDRTFYEQYF.

V gene TRBV19 combines with J gene TRBJ1-5; TRBD1 agrees at 9 bases. The CDR3 is made up of 17 amino acids. Germline V CDR1 and CDR2: LNHDA, SQIVND (reference sequence). The J segment lost 1 base and the V segment lost 5 bases, leaving 9 bases of the junction unmatched. CDR3 in DNA: TGTGCCAGTAGTGCCCGGGACAGGGTCCCCAGCAATCAGCCCCAGCATTTT. It encodes CASSARDRVPSNQPQHF.

This clone was picked up a small number of times. This sequence joins TRBV19 and TRBJ1-2, with 10 bases identical to TRBD1. V shed 6 bases, J shed 5 bases, and the junction held 9 bases outside the gene matches. CDR3 length equals 15 residues. Germline lookup yields CDR1 LNHDA and CDR2 SQIVND (reference sequence). Here the CDR3 DNA reads TGTGCCAGTAGCCTCGGACAGGGGGTGGAATATGGCTACACCTTC. As protein: CASSLGQGVEYGYTF. The variable domain in full, completed from reference TRBV19 and TRBJ1-2, reads DGGITQSPKYLFRKEGQNVTLSCEQNLNHDAMYWYRQDPGQGLRLIYYSQIVNDFQKGDIAEGYSVSREKKESFPLTVTSAQKNPTAFYLCASSLGQGVEYGYTFGSGTRLTVV.

This chain links TRBV10-3 with TRBJ2-1; TRBD1 agrees at 9 bases. Germline CDR1 ENHRY, CDR2 SYGVKD. V trimming: 6 bases; J trimming: 10 bases; junction bases outside the gene matches: 13. The CDR3 loop spans 15 amino acids. The CDR3 region is CAIRRGTGNSEEQFF. For the CDR3, the DNA is TGTGCCATCAGGCGGGGGACAGGGAACTCGGAGGAGCAGTTCTTC.